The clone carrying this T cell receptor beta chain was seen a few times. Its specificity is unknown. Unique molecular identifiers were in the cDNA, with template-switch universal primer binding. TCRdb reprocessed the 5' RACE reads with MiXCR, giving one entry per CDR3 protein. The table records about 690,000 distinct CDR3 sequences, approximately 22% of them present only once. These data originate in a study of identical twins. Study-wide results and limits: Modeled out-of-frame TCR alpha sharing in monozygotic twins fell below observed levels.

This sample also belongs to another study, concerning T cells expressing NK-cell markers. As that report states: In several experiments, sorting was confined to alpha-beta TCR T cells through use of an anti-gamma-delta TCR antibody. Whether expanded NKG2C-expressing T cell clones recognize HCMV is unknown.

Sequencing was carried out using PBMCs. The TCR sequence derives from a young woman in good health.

CDR3 residues: CASSLGQGKYGYTF. The CDR3 DNA sequence: TGTGCCAGCAGTTTGGGACAGGGAAAATATGGCTACACCTTC. The chain carries TRBV6-5 and TRBJ1-2; 9 bases agree with TRBD1. V lost 4 bases and J lost 5; bases outside the gene matches: 5. The CDR3 consists of 14 residues. Germline CDR1 and CDR2: MNHEY and SVGAGI.